These 26 T cell receptor beta chains were all obtained from the same sample, sequenced in a study of identical twins. TCRdb redid the calling of the 5' RACE reads with MiXCR, one entry per CDR3 protein. The profile shows about 290,000 distinct CDR3 sequences, roughly 9.8% of them singletons. These data also formed part of another study, on yellow fever vaccine responses in identical twins.

The sample consisted of CD8+ T cells sorted from blood. Every receptor here comes from a woman under 30 in good health.

This clonotype was detected ten times or more. The chain carries TRBV4-3 and TRBJ2-3; D not resolved. Looked up from germline, CDR1 is LGHNA and CDR2 is YSLEER. The V end lost 1 base, the J end lost 6 bases, and 8 bases lay between the germline ends. CDR3 size: 13 residues. The CDR3 nucleotides read TGCGCCAGCAGCCAAGTATTAAGGGATACGCAGTATTTT. Amino acids: CASSQVLRDTQYF.

On this clonotype itself: A junction end diverges from the germline sequence, so it may reflect a read error. This chain links TRBV3-1 with TRBJ2-1; 7 nucleotides agree with TRBD2. Germline V CDR1 and CDR2: LGHDT, YNNKEL (reference sequence). The CDR3 has 16 residues. As DNA, the CDR3 is TGTGCCACCAGCCAAGACCTAGCGGACTCCTACAATGAGCAGTTCTTC. Encoded protein: CATSQDLADSYNEQFF.

This clonotype was seen repeatedly, ten times or more. The chain joins TRBV7-9 to TRBJ2-2, with unresolved D. The CDR3 loop spans 11 amino acids. V was pared by 3 bases and J by 7 bases, with 3 bases between. Germline CDR1 SEHNR, CDR2 FQNEAQ (reference sequence). DNA for the CDR3: TGTGCCAGCAGCTTCTACGGGGAGCTGTTTTTT. Protein: CASSFYGELFF.

This chain joins TRBV4-1 and TRBJ2-7; TRBD2 aligns across 13 bases. CDR1 and CDR2 (germline): MGHRA, YSYEKL. The CDR3 loop spans 17 amino acids. J gave up 5 bases and V 4 bases, and 11 bases lay outside the gene matches. The CDR3 loop reads CASSLRGLAGDSDEQYF. The CDR3 DNA is TGCGCCAGCAGCCTCCGAGGACTAGCGGGAGATTCTGACGAGCAGTACTTC.

This chain uses TRBV2 with TRBJ2-2; a possible D gene is TRBD1 (5 bases). V was cut by 0 bases and J by 6 bases, with 8 bases left in between. CDR1 is SNHLY, CDR2 FYNNEI, per germline. The CDR3 contains 14 residues. Here the CDR3 DNA reads TGTGCCAGCAGTGAAGCCCCAGGGCCCGGGGAGCTGTTTTTT. Protein: CASSEAPGPGELFF.

This clonotype turned up a few times. The gene calls are TRBV9 and TRBJ2-3; TRBD1 might be the D (7 bases). Germline-derived CDR1 and CDR2 are SGDLS and YYNGEE. Trimming shortened V by 6 bases and J by 4 bases, and 15 bases separated the two germline ends. The CDR3 contains 14 residues. The CDR3 sequence: CASNNRGGADTQYF. For the CDR3, the DNA is TGTGCCAGCAACAACAGGGGAGGTGCAGATACGCAGTATTTT.

The J gene is TRBJ2-7, the V gene TRBV9; D tentatively fits TRBD1 or TRBD2 (5 bases each). With 0 bases removed from V and 6 bases from J, the gap between germline ends came to 7 bases. Germline CDR1 and CDR2: SGDLS and YYNGEE. This CDR3 is built from 12 residues. The CDR3 region is CASSVERGEQYF. CDR3 DNA sequence: TGTGCCAGCAGCGTAGAGAGGGGCGAGCAGTACTTC.

This clonotype was recorded many times. The rearrangement links TRBV27 to TRBJ2-7; 7 nucleotides align to TRBD1. With V trimmed by 5 bases and J by 4 bases, 14 bases remained unmatched. The CDR3 covers 16 residues. Looked up from germline, CDR1 is MNHEY and CDR2 is SMNVEV (reference sequence). The CDR3: CASSPIEGAGRYEQYF. The CDR3 DNA reads as TGTGCCAGCAGTCCGATCGAGGGGGCAGGGCGATACGAGCAGTACTTC.

The chain is built from TRBV7-3 and TRBJ2-1; D possibly corresponds to TRBD2 (5 bases). CDR1 is SGHTA, CDR2 FQGTGA, per germline. The CDR3 extends over 13 amino acids. V dropped 5 bases and J dropped 8 bases, with 13 bases sitting between them. This CDR3 reads CASSLPGSDEQFF. Here the CDR3 DNA reads TGTGCCAGCAGCCTACCGGGGTCCGATGAGCAGTTCTTC.

This clonotype has only a few counts. The V gene is TRBV12-3 or TRBV12-4, the J gene TRBJ2-7; D is possibly TRBD2 (5 bases). CDR3 size: 12 residues. V gave up 3 bases and J gave up 6 bases, with 9 bases separating them. CDR3 in DNA: TGTGCCAGCAGTTTCGGAGGATTCGAGCAGTACTTC. Translated, it gives CASSFGGFEQYF.

This clonotype has a count of ten or more. The V call is TRBV12-3 or TRBV12-4, the J call TRBJ2-7; no firm D call. V lost 2 bases, J lost 7 bases, and 9 bases lay in between. CDR3 length equals 12 residues. CDR3: CASSLSGKEQYF. The CDR3 bases are TGTGCCAGCAGTTTAAGTGGGAAAGAGCAGTACTTC.

In this sample, this clonotype turned up a few times. This sequence joins TRBV7-9 and TRBJ2-2, with D perhaps matching TRBD1 (5 bases). CDR3 length: 16 amino acids. Germline V gene lookup returns CDR1 SEHNR and CDR2 FQNEAQ (reference sequence). Trimming stripped 4 bases from V and 5 bases from J, with 17 bases between. The CDR3, as DNA: TGTGCCAGCAGCTCCTTATCTGAAGGGGCGACCGGGGAGCTGTTTTTT. It specifies CASSSLSEGATGELFF. Variable domain in full (rest from reference TRBV7-9 and TRBJ2-2): DTGVSQNPRHKITKRGQNVTFRCDPISEHNRLYWYRQTLGQGPEFLTYFQNEAQLEKSRLLSDRFSAERPKGSFSTLEIQRTEQGDSAMYLCASSSLSEGATGELFFGEGSRLTVL.

This clonotype has ten or more counts. This chain connects TRBV20-1 to TRBJ2-1, with 7 positions matching TRBD2. With V trimmed by 1 base and J by 7 bases, 16 bases remained unmatched. The CDR3 is 17 residues long. CDR1 is DFQATT and CDR2 is SNEGSKA in the germline V gene (reference sequence). CDR3 nucleotides: TGCAGTGCTAGAGCCCTCCGACTAAGCGGGATGGAGAATGAGCAGTTCTTC. Its translation is CSARALRLSGMENEQFF.

This rearrangement joins TRBV24-1 to TRBJ2-4; D not certain. V shed 4 bases and J shed 7 bases, with 19 bases lying between them. The germline gives CDR1 KGHDR, CDR2 SFDVKD. The CDR3 contains 16 residues. The chain's CDR3 is CATSEWLGLTRNIQYF. The CDR3 coding sequence is TGTGCCACCAGTGAGTGGCTGGGGTTAACGCGCAACATTCAGTACTTC.

This chain uses TRBV27 with TRBJ2-7; D perhaps matches TRBD1 (6 bases). The CDR3 is 14 amino acids. The V gene lost 6 bases and the J gene lost 5 bases, with 17 bases spanning the gap. CDR1 is MNHEY, CDR2 SMNVEV, per germline (reference sequence). The CDR3 nucleotides are TGTGCCAGCAGACACTTACAGGGTATCAACGAGCAGTACTTC. Translation gives CASRHLQGINEQYF.

The chain has TRBV7-9 and TRBJ1-2; 8 nucleotides match TRBD1. Germline CDR1 SEHNR, CDR2 FQNEAQ (reference sequence). The CDR3 spans 15 residues. J lost 8 bases, V lost 5 bases, and 13 bases had no gene match. The chain's CDR3 is CASSKIPDRVNGYTF. In DNA form, the CDR3 reads TGTGCCAGCAGCAAAATCCCGGACAGGGTTAACGGCTACACCTTC.

This clonotype showed up just a few times. V is TRBV7-2 and J is TRBJ2-7; a possible D gene is TRBD2 (5 bases). CDR1 and CDR2 from the germline V gene are SGHTA and FQGNSA. The CDR3 loop spans 16 amino acids. Trimming removed 5 bases at V and 0 bases at J, with 17 bases between. The CDR3, as DNA: TGTGCCAGCAGCGTCGGACTCGAGCTGCTCTCCTACGAGCAGTACTTC. Translating it yields CASSVGLELLSYEQYF. Using reference TRBV7-2 and TRBJ2-7 for the parts outside the CDR3, the full variable domain is GAGVSQSPSNKVTEKGKDVELRCDPISGHTALYWYRQSLGQGLEFLIYFQGNSAPDKSGLPSDRFSAERTGGSVSTLTIQRTQQEDSAVYLCASSVGLELLSYEQYFGPGTRLTVT.

The gene calls are TRBV25-1 and TRBJ2-1, with D possibly matching TRBD2 (6 bases). CDR3 length equals 14 residues. Germline CDR1 reads MGHDK; CDR2 reads SYGVNS. V was pared by 5 bases and J by 4 bases, with 12 bases between. CDR3 bases: TGTGCCAGCAGTAACCCCGGGAGTTACAATGAGCAGTTCTTC. It yields the protein CASSNPGSYNEQFF.

This clonotype has a count of ten or more. The chain uses TRBV6-2 or TRBV6-3 and TRBJ1-2, with D possibly matching TRBD1 (6 bases). The CDR3 sequence is 15 residues long. Germline assignment: CDR1 MNHEY and CDR2 SVGEGT. V lost 5 bases and J 4 bases, leaving 17 bases between the germline ends. The CDR3 nucleotides read TGTGCCAGCAGTCCACATACAGGGAACATCTATGGCTACACCTTC. Amino acids: CASSPHTGNIYGYTF.

This clonotype was counted at least ten times. The chain carries TRBV6-4 and TRBJ2-7; 10 bases line up with TRBD1. V lost 2 bases to trimming and J lost 0 bases; unmatched junction nucleotides: 1. CDR1 is MRHNA and CDR2 is SNTAGT in the germline V gene. CDR3 length: 15 residues. The CDR3 loop reads CASSDGTGDSYEQYF. In DNA form, the CDR3 reads TGTGCCAGCAGTGACGGGACAGGGGACTCCTACGAGCAGTACTTC.

This clonotype has just a few counts. V is TRBV27 and J is TRBJ2-3; the match to TRBD2 covers 12 bases. Germline CDR1 is MNHEY and CDR2 is SMNVEV (reference sequence). CDR3 length equals 16 residues. Losses at the gene ends were 5 bases for V and 6 bases for J; bases not matched to a gene: 9. The CDR3 bases are TGTGCCAGCAGTCACCTCCTAGCGGGAGGGCCGGATACGCAGTATTTT. It codes for CASSHLLAGGPDTQYF.

This clonotype was recorded a few times. The chain employs TRBV20-1 and TRBJ2-7, with D perhaps matching TRBD1 (6 bases). The CDR3 covers 15 residues. V lost 3 bases and J 2 bases, leaving 17 bases between the germline ends. Per germline, CDR1 DFQATT and CDR2 SNEGSKA (reference sequence). The CDR3 nucleotides read TGCAGTGCTAGCGTTTTAGGACAGCTTACCTACGAGCAGTACTTC. It yields the protein CSASVLGQLTYEQYF.

This clonotype has at least ten counts. The chain is built from TRBV15 and TRBJ2-3; D is possibly TRBD2 (5 bases). CDR1 and CDR2 from the germline V gene are LNHNV and YYDKDF (reference sequence). The CDR3 has 13 residues. V was clipped by 4 bases and J by 6 bases, with 11 bases between them. The chain's CDR3 is CATSTSWEDTQYF. The CDR3 nucleotides read TGTGCCACCAGCACATCCTGGGAGGATACGCAGTATTTT.

V gene TRBV20-1 combines with J gene TRBJ2-7; TRBD1 agrees at 9 bases. Germline trimming cut 0 bases from V and 3 bases from J; bases unmatched to any gene: 12. Looked up from germline, CDR1 is DFQATT and CDR2 is SNEGSKA (reference sequence). The CDR3 totals 17 residues. The CDR3 DNA reads TGCAGTGCTAGAGATCCCGCCTCTTCGACAGGGGGCTACGAGCAGTACTTC. Its protein is CSARDPASSTGGYEQYF.

The rearrangement links TRBV12-5 to TRBJ2-2; TRBD1 matches at 7 bases. Germline trimming cut 1 base from V and 1 base from J; bases unmatched to any gene: 0. The V gene's germline CDR1 is LGHNT and CDR2 FRNRAP. The CDR3 runs 15 residues. The CDR3, as DNA: TGTGCTAGTGGTTTGGGACAGGGGAACACCGGGGAGCTGTTTTTT. This codes for CASGLGQGNTGELFF.

The chain couples TRBV12-3 or TRBV12-4 to TRBJ1-4; 7 positions agree with TRBD1. Trimming cost V 5 bases and J 0 bases; bases outside gene matches: 6. CDR3 length: 16 amino acids. CDR3 region: CASSPPGQATNEKLFF. The CDR3 DNA sequence: TGTGCCAGCAGTCCACCAGGACAGGCAACTAATGAAAAACTGTTTTTT.